Presented here are 8 T cell receptor beta chains from one specimen sequenced in a study of low-dose radiotherapy and immunotherapy resistance in tumors. With TRAV- and TRBV-specific primers, first-strand cDNA was made, covering the alpha and beta chains. Both a constant-region primer and a V-primer adapter served to amplify TCRs across 15 to 20 PCR cycles. In TCRdb, the reads were re-called with MiXCR into one record per CDR3 protein. The sample carries around 99,000 distinct CDR3 sequences, 9.4% recorded once. Time point: before trial treatment. The sequences come from PBMCs, collected before treatment. The receptors stem from a male donor with prostate cancer.

There are a few counts of this clonotype. A read error is likely here: a far larger clone is one base away. This chain connects TRBV28 to TRBJ2-1; D is undetermined. Germline CDR1 is MDHEN and CDR2 is SYDVKM. Deletions cut 7 bases from V and 10 bases from J, with 17 bases between. This CDR3 is 13 amino acids long. CDR3 coding DNA: TGTGCCAGCACCTCGGAGAGCTCCTACGAGCAGTTCTTC. It specifies CASTSESSYEQFF.

This clonotype was picked up many times. The chain combines TRBV6-4 with TRBJ2-5; 12 bases align to TRBD2. The CDR3 runs to 18 residues. With V trimmed by 7 bases and J by 5 bases, 17 bases remained unmatched. Germline V gene lookup returns CDR1 MRHNA and CDR2 SNTAGT. This CDR3 is CASNGLAGTMLIRETQYF. CDR3 coding DNA: TGTGCCAGCAACGGACTAGCGGGAACCATGCTTATTCGCGAGACCCAGTACTTC.

This clonotype was counted ten times or more. The chain carries TRBV7-2 and TRBJ2-3, with D possibly TRBD2 on 6 matching bases. V lost 5 bases to trimming and J lost 6 bases, with 21 bases between them. The CDR3 spans 16 residues. Per the germline V gene, CDR1 is SGHTA and CDR2 is FQGNSA. The CDR3 loop reads CASSAPGLRGVDTQYF. Here the CDR3 DNA reads TGTGCCAGCAGCGCCCCGGGACTCCGGGGAGTGGATACGCAGTATTTT.

This clonotype has a handful of counts. This chain uses TRBV27 with TRBJ2-7, with 10 bases that match TRBD1. The V and J ends lost 6 bases and 1 base, in that order; junction bases with no gene match: 6. CDR3 length: 15 residues. Germline CDR1 is MNHEY and CDR2 is SMNVEV (reference sequence). The chain's CDR3 is CASSRGQGSSYEQYF. CDR3 DNA sequence: TGTGCCAGCAGCCGGGGACAGGGGTCTTCCTACGAGCAGTACTTC.

About this clonotype itself: A much larger clone differs from this one at a single base, so this may be a read error. The chain recombines TRBV30 with TRBJ1-1; D is undetermined. The CDR3 is 11 residues long. Germline assignment: CDR1 GTSNPN and CDR2 SVGIG (reference sequence). As DNA, the CDR3 is TGTGCCCGGAGTGGGAACACTGAAGCTTTCTTT. Translation: CARSGNTEAFF.

This clonotype showed up many times. This CDR3 reads CASSPTGTRGYEQYF. The CDR3 bases are TGTGCCAGCAGCCCGACCGGGACTAGGGGCTACGAGCAGTACTTC. The chain has TRBV28 and TRBJ2-7, with 8 nucleotides matching TRBD2. CDR1 and CDR2 (germline): MDHEN, SYDVKM. The CDR3 has 15 residues. V gave up 6 bases and J gave up 3 bases; unmatched junction bases: 10.

This clonotype was seen repeatedly, ten times or more. The chain links TRBV2 to TRBJ2-7, with D perhaps TRBD1 (5 bases). V was pared by 3 bases and J by 0 bases, with 12 bases between. Looked up from germline, CDR1 is SNHLY and CDR2 is FYNNEI. This CDR3 is 15 amino acids long. CDR3 residues: CASSEQGLSSYEQYF. CDR3 sequence (DNA): TGTGCCAGCAGTGAGCAGGGCCTTAGCTCCTACGAGCAGTACTTC.

This clonotype was counted at least ten times. This chain connects TRBV2 to TRBJ2-1; D perhaps matches TRBD2 (5 bases). Per the germline V gene, CDR1 is SNHLY and CDR2 is FYNNEI. This CDR3 region has 14 residues. V dropped 4 bases and J dropped 4 bases, with 11 bases sitting between them. The CDR3 reads CASSVTRSYNEQFF. DNA for the CDR3: TGTGCCAGCAGTGTTACTAGGTCTTACAATGAGCAGTTCTTC.